What follows describes a single T cell receptor (beta chain). The record originates from a study of siplizumab effects on memory and regulatory T cells. Clones were read by immunoSEQ multiplex PCR, and TCRdb kept only the in-frame ones, dropping some. The table has about 110,000 clones, around 90% seen once. The trim removed 0 bases at V and 3 bases at J, leaving 3 bases unmatched. Per germline, CDR1 SGHRS and CDR2 YFSETQ. CDR3 length: 14 residues. The chain employs TRBV5-1 and TRBJ2-7, with 7 bases identical to TRBD1. The sample taken for sequencing was Tregs sorted from blood. The receptor was derived from a human donor in good health. The CDR3 reads CASSLAAGGYEQYF. The CDR3 DNA reads TGCGCCAGCAGCTTGGCCGCAGGGGGCTACGAGCAGTACTTC.